This T cell receptor beta chain was captured in a study of identical twins. Study-level results: Beta out-of-frame sequences showed weaker excess twin sharing.

TCRdb re-called the 5' RACE reads through MiXCR, storing one row per CDR3 protein. The repertoire holds 400,000 to 650,000 distinct CDR3 sequences, with roughly a fifth as singletons. V dropped 8 bases and J dropped 3 bases, with 14 bases sitting between them. The CDR3 contains 13 residues. From germline, CDR1 is KGHSH and CDR2 LQKENI. With regard to this clonotype: Its antigen is as yet unknown.

This sample was shared with a second study, whose subject was T cells expressing NK-cell markers. Turning to that study: One of the eight sequenced donors was seronegative, whereas the other seven were HCMV-seropositive. An anti-gamma-delta TCR antibody was added in several experiments. It restricted sorting to alpha-beta TCR-expressing T cells.

The sample taken for sequencing was CD4+ T cells sorted from blood. This sequence was found in a woman under 30 in good health. V and J are TRBV18 and TRBJ2-7, with D unclear. The CDR3 coding sequence is TGTGCCAGCGAGATAGGACGGAACTACGAGCAGTACTTC. Encoded protein: CASEIGRNYEQYF. The full variable domain, completed using reference TRBV18 and TRBJ2-7, is NAGVMQNPRHLVRRRGQEARLRCSPMKGHSHVYWYRQLPEEGLKFMVYLQKENIIDESGMPKERFSAEFPKEGPSILRIQQVVRGDSAAYFCASEIGRNYEQYFGPGTRLTVT.